These 23 T cell receptor beta chains were sequenced from one sample in a study of T cells in Graves' hyperthyroidism and ophthalmopathy. Amplification targeted TCR beta CDR3 regions from RNA transcripts. First-round RT-PCR of the TCR CDR3 relied on the HTBI primer set. TCRdb ran MiXCR on the multiplex PCR reads and lists one entry per CDR3 protein. The table lists around 600,000 distinct CDR3 sequences, 11% to 15% of them singletons. The sequenced material came from blood. The receptors were sampled from a woman aged 18-35 years with Graves' ophthalmopathy.

This clonotype was recorded at least ten times. The V call is TRBV7-8, the J call TRBJ2-7, with D unresolved. This CDR3 has 13 residues. Germline CDR1 is SGHVS and CDR2 is FQNEAQ. V was pared by 5 bases and J by 5 bases, with 13 bases between. The DNA for the CDR3 is TGTGCCAGCAGCGCAAAGGGTAGGGACGAGCAGTACTTC. Translated: CASSAKGRDEQYF.

This clonotype has ten or more counts. This chain links TRBV27 with TRBJ1-1, with unresolved D. V lost 6 bases to trimming and J lost 5 bases, with 16 bases between them. CDR3 length: 14 residues. Germline values: CDR1 MNHEY, CDR2 SMNVEV (reference sequence). The CDR3 here is CASSNTLLGTEAFF. CDR3 bases: TGTGCCAGCAGCAATACCCTCCTAGGGACTGAAGCTTTCTTT.

Concerning this clonotype: A read error may account for a junction end that differs from germline. V is TRBV28 and J is TRBJ2-1, with TRBD2 as a possible D gene (5 bases). Per germline, CDR1 MDHEN and CDR2 SYDVKM. The CDR3 totals 17 residues. CDR3 amino acids: CASSQTLDSPSYNEQFF. The CDR3 bases are TGCGCCAGCAGCCAGACCCTGGACTCTCCCTCCTACAATGAGCAGTTCTTC.

This clonotype was detected a few times. The V and J genes are TRBV7-9 and TRBJ1-1, with a possible D match to TRBD1 (5 bases). Trimming took 1 base from V and 5 from J, leaving 14 bases between them. CDR1 and CDR2 (germline): SEHNR, FQNEAQ (reference sequence). The CDR3 consists of 15 residues. The CDR3 sequence: CASSLGTWGTTEAFF. In nucleotides, the CDR3 is TGTGCCAGCAGCTTAGGGACATGGGGAACGACTGAAGCTTTCTTT.

This clonotype was recorded many times. The chain uses TRBV27 and TRBJ2-2, with D perhaps matching TRBD1 or TRBD2 (5 bases each). Germline V gene lookup returns CDR1 MNHEY and CDR2 SMNVEV (reference sequence). The V gene lost 9 bases and the J gene lost 3 bases, with 14 bases spanning the gap. There are 14 residues in the CDR3. The CDR3 region is CASKPGTDTGELFF. CDR3 coding DNA: TGTGCCAGTAAACCAGGGACGGACACCGGGGAGCTGTTTTTT.

This clonotype was recorded at least ten times. V gene TRBV7-9 combines with J gene TRBJ2-3; the match to TRBD2 covers 8 bases. V was pared by 3 bases and J by 4 bases, with 12 bases of the junction left unmatched. The CDR3 totals 17 residues. From germline, CDR1 is SEHNR and CDR2 FQNEAQ (reference sequence). The CDR3 region is CASSFPHGRAGADTQYF. The CDR3 bases are TGTGCCAGCAGCTTTCCCCACGGGAGGGCCGGGGCAGATACGCAGTATTTT.

This clonotype was seen only a few times. The rearrangement joins TRBV30 to TRBJ1-4, with no clear D. Trimming took 3 bases from V and 0 from J, leaving 2 bases between them. Germline V gene data show CDR1 as GTSNPN and CDR2 as SVGIG (reference sequence). The CDR3 loop spans 12 amino acids. The CDR3 DNA reads TGTGCCTGGAGCCCAACTAATGAAAAACTGTTTTTT. Translation gives CAWSPTNEKLFF.

This clonotype was seen a few times. This rearrangement joins TRBV18 to TRBJ2-7, with D tentatively TRBD2 (5 bases). This CDR3 comprises 16 residues. V lost 3 bases to trimming and J lost 4 bases, with 19 bases between them. Germline CDR1 KGHSH, CDR2 LQKENI. The CDR3 sequence: CASSPVGEGMSYEQYF. The CDR3 region has the DNA TGTGCCAGCTCACCTGTCGGGGAAGGGATGTCTTACGAGCAGTACTTC.

The table lists this clonotype with many counts. CDR3 in amino acids: CASRRQGFDEQYF. DNA for the CDR3: TGTGCCAGCAGGAGACAGGGGTTCGACGAGCAGTACTTC. The chain links TRBV28 to TRBJ2-7; 8 nucleotides align to TRBD1. The ends lost 6 bases at V and 5 bases at J; junction bases unmatched: 6. This CDR3 region has 13 residues. The germline gives CDR1 MDHEN, CDR2 SYDVKM.

This clonotype was found many times. The chain has TRBV20-1 and TRBJ2-5; 8 bases line up with TRBD2. Germline V gene sequence: CDR1 DFQATT, CDR2 SNEGSKA (reference sequence). Trimming at V came to 0 bases and at J to 2 bases, leaving 5 bases not matched to a gene. CDR3 length: 15 amino acids. The CDR3 DNA is TGCAGTGCTAGAGATTGGGCGGGAGGACAAGAGACCCAGTACTTC. It encodes CSARDWAGGQETQYF.

This clonotype was found a few times. V and J are TRBV7-9 and TRBJ2-2; TRBD2 matches 11 bases. Per the germline V gene, CDR1 is SEHNR and CDR2 is FQNEAQ (reference sequence). J gave up 0 bases and V 5 bases, and 5 bases lay outside the gene matches. This CDR3 spans 17 amino acids. The CDR3 loop is CASSLGTSGANTGELFF. The CDR3 DNA reads as TGTGCCAGCAGCCTGGGGACTAGCGGAGCGAACACCGGGGAGCTGTTTTTT.

The chain links TRBV5-6 to TRBJ2-6; D gene unclear. V lost 2 bases to trimming and J lost 3 bases, with 12 bases between them. Germline V gene data show CDR1 as SGHDT and CDR2 as YYEEEE. This CDR3 spans 16 amino acids. The CDR3 sequence is CASSFEDGLGANVLTF. The CDR3, as DNA: TGTGCCAGCAGCTTCGAGGACGGCCTTGGGGCCAACGTCCTGACTTTC.

This clonotype has ten or more counts. V is TRBV18 and J is TRBJ2-1; TRBD1 aligns across 9 bases. Trimming removed 6 bases from V and 2 bases from J; junction bases left unmatched: 8. This CDR3 region has 16 residues. Germline V gene data show CDR1 as KGHSH and CDR2 as LQKENI. The CDR3 loop is CASSYQTGGPYNEQFF. For the CDR3, the DNA is TGTGCCAGCTCGTATCAAACAGGGGGCCCCTACAATGAGCAGTTCTTC. Using reference TRBV18 and TRBJ2-1 for the parts outside the CDR3, the full variable domain is NAGVMQNPRHLVRRRGQEARLRCSPMKGHSHVYWYRQLPEEGLKFMVYLQKENIIDESGMPKERFSAEFPKEGPSILRIQQVVRGDSAAYFCASSYQTGGPYNEQFFGPGTRLTVL.

This clonotype was picked up many times. J is TRBJ2-7 and V is TRBV20-1, with 7 positions matching TRBD2. J gave up 3 bases and V 0 bases, and 17 bases lay outside the gene matches. Germline V gene data show CDR1 as DFQATT and CDR2 as SNEGSKA (reference sequence). The CDR3 loop spans 18 amino acids. The CDR3 DNA is TGCAGTGCTAGAGATCGAAGATCGACTAGCTCAATTCGCTACGAGCAGTACTTC. Protein sequence: CSARDRRSTSSIRYEQYF.

Many counts were recorded for this clonotype. Its ends do not fully match the called genes, so a read error is possible. The rearrangement uses TRBV20-1 and TRBJ2-1; the match to TRBD1 covers 7 bases. Germline-derived CDR1 and CDR2 are DFQATT and SNEGSKA (reference sequence). This CDR3 is 14 amino acids long. CDR3 region: CSAGDRVSYNEQFF. DNA of the CDR3: TGCAGTGCTGGAGACAGGGTATCCTACAATGAGCAGTTCTTC.

Turning to this clonotype: The junction and the germline gene differ at one end; a read error may be behind it. The genes are TRBV7-2 and TRBJ2-3, with D tentatively TRBD2 (5 bases). Germline V lookup: CDR1 SGHTA, CDR2 FQGNSA. The CDR3 loop spans 15 amino acids. The CDR3 nucleotides are TGTGCCAGCAGCGCTCGGAGCGGTGGGCCAGAAACGCAGTATTTT. It is translated as CASSARSGGPETQYF.

This clonotype was counted ten times or more. The chain uses TRBV10-3 and TRBJ1-1; weak D call: TRBD1 (5 bases). Germline assignment: CDR1 ENHRY and CDR2 SYGVKD. CDR3 length: 16 amino acids. V was cut by 0 bases and J by 1 base, with 12 bases left in between. The CDR3 loop reads CAISESKGRTNTEAFF. Written as DNA, the CDR3 is TGTGCCATCAGTGAGTCGAAGGGGCGTACGAACACTGAAGCTTTCTTT.

This clonotype was recorded at least ten times. This chain uses TRBV6-2 or TRBV6-3 with TRBJ1-1, with TRBD1 matching 8 bases. Germline values: CDR1 MNHEY, CDR2 SVGEGT. V was pared by 5 bases and J by 4 bases, with 6 bases of the junction left unmatched. The CDR3 contains 14 residues. The CDR3: CASSPGGRSTEAFF. As DNA, the CDR3 is TGTGCCAGCAGTCCAGGGGGCAGGAGCACTGAAGCTTTCTTT.

This clonotype was picked up many times. This chain links TRBV5-8 with TRBJ1-3; D remains ambiguous. Germline-derived CDR1 and CDR2 are SGHTS and YDEGEE. Deletions cut 0 bases from V and 3 bases from J, with 10 bases between. This CDR3 has 15 amino acids. CDR3 nucleotide sequence: TGTGCCAGCAGCTTGGCCGGCGGATATGGAAACACCATATATTTT. Residues: CASSLAGGYGNTIYF.

This clonotype was detected ten times or more. The chain couples TRBV5-1 to TRBJ1-1; no clear D gene. Per the germline V gene, CDR1 is SGHRS and CDR2 is YFSETQ. CDR3 length: 14 amino acids. Trimming removed 3 bases from V and 1 base from J, with 10 bases in between. The CDR3: CASSSLDGNTEAFF. For the CDR3, the DNA is TGCGCCAGCAGCTCCCTCGACGGGAACACTGAAGCTTTCTTT.

This clonotype was observed many times. The chain links TRBV6-1 to TRBJ2-7; the D is unclear. Germline loops: CDR1 MNHNS, CDR2 SASEGT. V dropped 5 bases and J dropped 3 bases, with 11 bases sitting between them. The CDR3 is 13 amino acids. CDR3 sequence: CASSRSRDYEQYF. CDR3 in DNA: TGTGCCAGCAGTAGATCAAGGGACTACGAGCAGTACTTC.

This clonotype was seen many times. Here the CDR3 DNA reads TGTGCCAGCAGTCTGGAAGAGCGGGGCCTTTCCTACAATGAGCAGTTCTTC. As protein: CASSLEERGLSYNEQFF. The rearrangement joins TRBV6-1 to TRBJ2-1; TRBD2 matches 7 bases. Germline V lookup: CDR1 MNHNS, CDR2 SASEGT. The V segment lost 5 bases and the J segment 1 base; nucleotides outside the gene matches: 11. The CDR3 spans 17 residues.

A word on this clonotype: Mismatch with germline at one junction end may stem from a read error. The J gene is TRBJ2-1, the V gene TRBV6-5; D might be TRBD1 or TRBD2, each matching 6 bases. The CDR3 has 18 residues. Germline-derived CDR1 and CDR2 are MNHEY and SVGAGI. The CDR3, as DNA: TGTGCCAGCAGTTACCGCCCCTCTAGCGCAGCTGGGGGCAATGAGCGGTTCTTC. Translation gives CASSYRPSSAAGGNERFF.